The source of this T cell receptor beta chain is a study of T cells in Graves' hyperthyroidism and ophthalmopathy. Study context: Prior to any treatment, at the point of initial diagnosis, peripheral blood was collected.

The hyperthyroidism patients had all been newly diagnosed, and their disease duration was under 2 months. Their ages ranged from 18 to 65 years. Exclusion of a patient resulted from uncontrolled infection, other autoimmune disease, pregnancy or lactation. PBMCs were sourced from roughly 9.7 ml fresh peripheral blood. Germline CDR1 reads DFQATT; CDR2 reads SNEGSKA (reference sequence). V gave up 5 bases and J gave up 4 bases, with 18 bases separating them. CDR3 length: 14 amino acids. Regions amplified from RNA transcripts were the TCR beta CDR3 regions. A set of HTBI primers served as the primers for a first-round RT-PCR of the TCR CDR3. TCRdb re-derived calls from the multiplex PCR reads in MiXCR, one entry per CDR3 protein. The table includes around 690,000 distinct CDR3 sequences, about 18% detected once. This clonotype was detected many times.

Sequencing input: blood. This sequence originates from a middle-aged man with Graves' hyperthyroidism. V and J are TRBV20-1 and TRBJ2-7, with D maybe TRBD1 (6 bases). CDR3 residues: CSAGHRDKIYEQYF. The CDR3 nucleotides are TGCAGTGCTGGACACCGGGACAAAATTTACGAGCAGTACTTC.